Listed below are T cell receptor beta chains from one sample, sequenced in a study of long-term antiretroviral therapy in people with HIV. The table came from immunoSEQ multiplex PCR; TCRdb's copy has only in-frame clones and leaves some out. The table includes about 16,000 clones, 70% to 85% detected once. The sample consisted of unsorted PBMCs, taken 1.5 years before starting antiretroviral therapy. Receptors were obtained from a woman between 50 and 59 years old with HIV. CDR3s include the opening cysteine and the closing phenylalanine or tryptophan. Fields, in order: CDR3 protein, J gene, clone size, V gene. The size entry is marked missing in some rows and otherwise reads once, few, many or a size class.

CASSLGQPNYGYTF	TRBJ1-2	NA	TRBV7-2
CASGGQEGGYTF	TRBJ1-2	few	TRBV5-1
CASSPDRGTEAFF	TRBJ1-1	NA	TRBV19
CSADGTGMNTEAFF	TRBJ1-1	NA	TRBV29-1
CASSPGTGGAYEQYF	TRBJ2-7	NA	TRBV27
CASSQVGPNTGELFF	TRBJ2-2	NA	TRBV4-2
CASSQVNSQETQYF	TRBJ2-5	few	TRBV4-1
CSVDKGTGSTYGYTF	TRBJ1-2	NA	TRBV29-1
CASSAPGGANYGYTF	TRBJ1-2	NA	TRBV25-1
CASSTGQGAMGNTIYF	TRBJ1-3	NA	TRBV9
CASRLGGGEQFF	TRBJ2-1	NA	TRBV5-6
CASVRTGGRNEQFF	TRBJ2-1	NA	TRBV11-2
CASAGTATNEKLFF	TRBJ1-4	NA	TRBV10-3
CASRGPPNSPLHF	TRBJ1-6	NA	TRBV2
CASSRQGFGEKLFF	TRBJ1-4	once	TRBV7-9
CASSQTADFGSYNEQFF	TRBJ2-1	NA	TRBV4-2